This T cell receptor (beta chain) was obtained from a study of T-cell reconstitution after alpha-beta-depleted transplantation in children. The CDR3 extends over 14 amino acids. Trimming cost V 5 bases and J 4 bases, with 14 bases left between them. Germline CDR1 reads SGHAT; CDR2 reads FQNNGV. This clonotype showed up many times. For TCRbeta, the library was prepared with unique molecular identifiers. Using its own MiXCR run on the PCR reads, TCRdb lists one record per CDR3 protein. The table has 4,000 to 5,500 distinct CDR3 sequences, roughly an eighth seen once. The genes are TRBV11-2 and TRBJ1-2; possibly TRBD1 for D (5 bases). The input for sequencing was PBMCs, mostly from graft donor cells, taken 60 days after TCRalphabeta/CD19-depleted stem cell transplant. This TCR derives from a male patient aged 2 to 9 who had a stem cell transplant for acute lymphoblastic leukemia, so the T cells may come from the graft donor. This CDR3 reads CASSPRAGPYGYTF. Written as DNA, the CDR3 is TGTGCCAGCAGCCCCAGGGCAGGTCCCTATGGCTACACCTTC.